This T cell receptor beta chain appears in the sequencing data of a study of CD8 T cells in ankylosing spondylitis. Germline CDR1 SGHTA, CDR2 FQGNSA. The CDR3 sequence is 14 residues long. V lost 0 bases to trimming and J lost 4 bases; unmatched junction nucleotides: 3. This clonotype qualifies as medium-sized. The antigen is unknown. Whole-study findings and limits: With a CD8+ phenotype, disease-linked clones were relatively rare in peripheral blood.

TCRdb ran MiXCR on the 5' RACE reads and lists one entry per CDR3 protein. This table holds roughly 130,000 distinct CDR3 sequences, approximately 9.2% found once. The rearrangement joins TRBV7-2 to TRBJ2-7; TRBD2 aligns across 7 bases. The source of this sequence is a male donor with ankylosing spondylitis. The source material was synovial fluid, either unsorted or a sorted T cell fraction (not recorded which). In DNA form, the CDR3 reads TGTGCCAGCAGCTTAGCGGGCGGGGGTTACGAGCAGTACTTC. This codes for CASSLAGGGYEQYF.